The next 14 T cell receptor beta chains were all read from a single sample in a study of T cells after yellow fever vaccination. MiXCR was run by TCRdb on the 5' RACE reads, yielding one entry per CDR3 protein. The data contain approximately 300,000 distinct CDR3 sequences, roughly a tenth of them singletons. Material: CD4+ T cells sorted from PBMCs, obtained 45 days after the yellow fever booster vaccination. The receptors were gathered from a man aged 18 to 35 who received the YFV17D yellow fever vaccine.

The chain joins TRBV5-1 to TRBJ2-3; 11 bases map to TRBD2. CDR1 and CDR2 (germline): SGHRS, YFSETQ. The CDR3 consists of 19 residues. V shed 0 bases, J shed 0 bases, and the junction held 9 bases outside the gene matches. This CDR3 reads CASSLVLTSGGISTDTQYF. The CDR3 DNA reads as TGCGCCAGCAGCTTGGTACTAACTAGCGGGGGAATTAGCACAGATACGCAGTATTTT.

This clonotype was seen at least ten times. The rearrangement joins TRBV5-1 to TRBJ2-2; D unclear. Between the trimmed V and J ends, which lost 1 base and 3 bases, there was a span of 7 bases. Germline V gene sequence: CDR1 SGHRS, CDR2 YFSETQ. There are 14 residues in the CDR3. CDR3 protein: CASSLRADTGELFF. The CDR3 nucleotides read TGCGCCAGCAGCTTGCGGGCAGACACCGGGGAGCTGTTTTTT.

This clonotype was picked up a small number of times. The V and J genes are TRBV9 and TRBJ1-1; tentatively, D is TRBD1 (6 bases). This CDR3 contains 13 residues. With 1 base removed from V and 5 bases from J, the gap between germline ends came to 9 bases. In germline, CDR1 is SGDLS, CDR2 YYNGEE. The CDR3 DNA reads as TGTGCCAGCAGCGTACAGGGGAAAACTGAAGCTTTCTTT. Amino acid sequence: CASSVQGKTEAFF.

At least ten counts were recorded for this clonotype. The gene calls are TRBV29-1 and TRBJ1-4; a possible D gene is TRBD1 (6 bases). CDR3 length: 13 amino acids. Germline V gives CDR1 SQVTM, CDR2 ANQGSEA. Deletions cut 6 bases from V and 5 bases from J, with 13 bases between. This chain's CDR3 is CSVTRGSNEKLFF. CDR3 bases: TGCAGCGTCACCAGGGGATCCAATGAAAAACTGTTTTTT.

The chain uses TRBV30 and TRBJ2-5, with a possible D match to TRBD1 (6 bases). The V and J ends lost 0 bases and 4 bases respectively, with 9 bases between them. Per the germline V gene, CDR1 is GTSNPN and CDR2 is SVGIG (reference sequence). The CDR3 is 13 residues long. CDR3 sequence (DNA): TGTGCCTGGAGTGTACAGGGCGGAGAGACCCAGTACTTC. Its translation: CAWSVQGGETQYF.

This clonotype has just a few counts. V usage is TRBV7-3 and J usage is TRBJ2-7; 7 bases match TRBD2. The CDR3 sequence is 15 residues long. V shed 1 base and J 2 bases; nucleotides not matched to a gene: 5. Germline assignment: CDR1 SGHTA and CDR2 FQGTGA. CDR3 DNA: TGTGCCAGCAGCTTAAGGGGAGGGGATCCCTACGAGCAGTACTTC. Translation: CASSLRGGDPYEQYF.

In this sample, this clonotype turned up many times. This rearrangement joins TRBV5-1 to TRBJ2-7; D gene unclear. Germline lookup yields CDR1 SGHRS and CDR2 YFSETQ. The CDR3 loop spans 11 amino acids. V shed 4 bases and J shed 2 bases, with 4 bases lying between them. DNA of the CDR3: TGCGCCAGCAGCCAGGCCTACGAGCAGTACTTC. This encodes CASSQAYEQYF.

The V gene is TRBV20-1, the J gene TRBJ1-2; a possible D gene is TRBD1 (5 bases). V was cut by 5 bases and J by 7 bases, with 11 bases left in between. The germline V gene encodes CDR1 DFQATT and CDR2 SNEGSKA (reference sequence). The CDR3 is 11 residues long. CDR3 DNA: TGCAGTGCTCCCAGGGCGATTGGCTACACCTTC. Protein: CSAPRAIGYTF.

V is TRBV28 and J is TRBJ1-5; D is perhaps TRBD1 (5 bases). V was cut by 8 bases and J by 3 bases, with 17 bases left in between. Germline assignment: CDR1 MDHEN and CDR2 SYDVKM. CDR3 length equals 15 residues. The CDR3 region is CASGFNGRDNQPQHF. The DNA for the CDR3 is TGTGCCAGCGGATTTAACGGCAGGGACAATCAGCCCCAGCATTTT. The full variable domain, its missing parts supplied by reference TRBV28 and TRBJ1-5, is DVKVTQSSRYLVKRTGEKVFLECVQDMDHENMFWYRQDPGLGLRLIYFSYDVKMKEKGDIPEGYSVSREKKERFSLILESASTNQTSMYLCASGFNGRDNQPQHFGDGTRLSIL.

This clonotype was seen only a few times. The V gene is TRBV6-4, the J gene TRBJ1-2; weak D call: TRBD1 (5 bases). The CDR3 covers 15 residues. Trimming took off 6 bases at V and 4 bases at J, with 18 bases between the two ends. Germline V gene sequence: CDR1 MRHNA, CDR2 SNTAGT. CDR3: CASRLSPGGAYGYTF. CDR3 sequence (DNA): TGTGCCAGCAGACTATCCCCCGGAGGGGCCTATGGCTACACCTTC.

The J gene is TRBJ1-5, the V gene TRBV27; D remains ambiguous. V lost 5 bases to trimming and J lost 9 bases, with 14 bases between them. Germline CDR1 and CDR2: MNHEY and SMNVEV (reference sequence). The CDR3 is made up of 13 amino acids. The CDR3 DNA is TGTGCCAGCAGTAGTGGGAACGGAGGGCCCCAGCATTTT. Protein product: CASSSGNGGPQHF.

Concerning this clonotype itself: This may come from a read error, since a much larger clone is one base off. No conserved phenylalanine or tryptophan is present at the end of the CDR3, so a read error is the likely explanation. The chain employs TRBV5-1 and TRBJ2-5, with 8 bases matching TRBD2. This CDR3 region has 15 residues. J gave up 1 base and V 1 base, and 3 bases lay outside the gene matches. Per the germline V gene, CDR1 is SGHRS and CDR2 is YFSETQ. The CDR3 here is CASSLSLAGQETQYL. The CDR3 coding sequence is TGCGCCAGCAGCTTGTCCCTAGCGGGCCAAGAGACCCAGTACTTG.

V is TRBV20-1 and J is TRBJ2-7; 9 nucleotides line up with TRBD2. J was trimmed by 0 bases and V by 1 base; bases with no gene match: 4. Germline values: CDR1 DFQATT, CDR2 SNEGSKA (reference sequence). The CDR3 runs 15 residues. In DNA form, the CDR3 reads TGCAGTGCTAGAGCATTAGCGGGGGTCTCCTACGAGCAGTACTTC. Translation: CSARALAGVSYEQYF.

Only a few counts were recorded for this clonotype. The V and J genes are TRBV5-4 and TRBJ1-1; tentative D call: TRBD1 (5 bases). Germline V gene sequence: CDR1 SGHNT, CDR2 YYREEE (reference sequence). CDR3 length: 15 amino acids. V gave up 4 bases and J gave up 3 bases, with 16 bases separating them. The CDR3 protein is CASSPSQTEHTEAFF. DNA for the CDR3: TGTGCCAGCAGCCCGTCACAGACAGAACACACTGAAGCTTTCTTT.